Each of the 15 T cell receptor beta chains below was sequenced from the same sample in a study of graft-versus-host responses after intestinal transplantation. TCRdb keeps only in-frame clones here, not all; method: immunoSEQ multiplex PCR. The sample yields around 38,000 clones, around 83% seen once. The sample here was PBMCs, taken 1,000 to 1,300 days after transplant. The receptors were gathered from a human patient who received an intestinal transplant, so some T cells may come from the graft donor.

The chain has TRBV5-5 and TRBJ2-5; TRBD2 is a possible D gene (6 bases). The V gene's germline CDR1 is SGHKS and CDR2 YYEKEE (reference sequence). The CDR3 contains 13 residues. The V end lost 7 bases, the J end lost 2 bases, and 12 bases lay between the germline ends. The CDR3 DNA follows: TGTGCCAGCGGACCCGGGGGACAAGAGACCCAGTACTTC. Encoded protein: CASGPGGQETQYF.

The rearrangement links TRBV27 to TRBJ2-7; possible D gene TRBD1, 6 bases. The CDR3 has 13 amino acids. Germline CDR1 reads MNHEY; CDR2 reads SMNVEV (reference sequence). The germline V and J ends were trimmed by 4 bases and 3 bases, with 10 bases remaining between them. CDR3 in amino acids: CASSSQGIYEQYF. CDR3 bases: TGTGCCAGCAGTTCTCAGGGGATCTACGAGCAGTACTTC.

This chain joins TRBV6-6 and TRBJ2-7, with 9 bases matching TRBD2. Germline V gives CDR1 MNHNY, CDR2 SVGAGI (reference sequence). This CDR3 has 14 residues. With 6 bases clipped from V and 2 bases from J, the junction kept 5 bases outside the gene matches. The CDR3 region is CASRQLAGPYEQYF. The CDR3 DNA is TGTGCCAGCAGGCAACTAGCGGGTCCCTACGAGCAGTACTTC.

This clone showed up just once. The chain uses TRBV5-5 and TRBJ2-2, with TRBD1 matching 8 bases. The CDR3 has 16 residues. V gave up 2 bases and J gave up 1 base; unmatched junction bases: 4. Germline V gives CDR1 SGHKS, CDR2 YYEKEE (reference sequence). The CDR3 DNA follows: TGTGCCAGCAGCTTCTCGGGACAGGAGAACACCGGGGAGCTGTTTTTT. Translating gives CASSFSGQENTGELFF. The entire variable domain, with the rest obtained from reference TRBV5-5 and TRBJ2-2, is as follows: DAGVTQSPTHLIKTRGQQVTLRCSPISGHKSVSWYQQVLGQGPQFIFQYYEKEERGRGNFPDRFSARQFPNYSSELNVNALLLGDSALYLCASSFSGQENTGELFFGEGSRLTVL.

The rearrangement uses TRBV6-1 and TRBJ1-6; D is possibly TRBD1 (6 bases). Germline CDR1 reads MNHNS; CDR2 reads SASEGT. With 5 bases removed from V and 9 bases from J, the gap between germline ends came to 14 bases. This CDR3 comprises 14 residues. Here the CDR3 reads CASSPTLQGSPLHF. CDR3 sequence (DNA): TGTGCCAGCAGTCCAACCCTACAGGGTTCACCCCTCCACTTT.

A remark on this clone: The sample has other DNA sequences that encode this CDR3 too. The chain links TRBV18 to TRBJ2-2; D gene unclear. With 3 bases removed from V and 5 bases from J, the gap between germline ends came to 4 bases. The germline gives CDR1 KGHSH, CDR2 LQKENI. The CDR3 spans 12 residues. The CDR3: CASSPYTGELFF. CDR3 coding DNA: TGTGCCAGCTCACCGTATACCGGGGAGCTGTTTTTT.

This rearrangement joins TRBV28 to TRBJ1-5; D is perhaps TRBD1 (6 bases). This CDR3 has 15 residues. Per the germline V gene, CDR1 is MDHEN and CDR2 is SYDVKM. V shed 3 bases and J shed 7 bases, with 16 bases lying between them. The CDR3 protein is CASSFAPGVRQPQHF. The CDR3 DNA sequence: TGTGCCAGCAGTTTCGCCCCAGGGGTCAGACAGCCCCAGCATTTT.

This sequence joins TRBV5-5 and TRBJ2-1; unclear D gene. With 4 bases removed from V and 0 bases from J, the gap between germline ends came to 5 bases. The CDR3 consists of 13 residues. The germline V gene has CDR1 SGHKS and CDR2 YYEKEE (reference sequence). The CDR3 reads CASSLSSYNEQFF. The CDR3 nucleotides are TGTGCCAGCAGCCTGAGCTCCTACAATGAGCAGTTCTTC.

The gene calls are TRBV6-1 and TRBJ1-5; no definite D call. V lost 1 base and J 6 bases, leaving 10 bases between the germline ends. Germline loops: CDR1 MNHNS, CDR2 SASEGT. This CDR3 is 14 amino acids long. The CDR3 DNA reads TGTGCCAGCAGTGAAGGGCAGGAGGGTCAGCCCCAGCATTTT. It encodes CASSEGQEGQPQHF.

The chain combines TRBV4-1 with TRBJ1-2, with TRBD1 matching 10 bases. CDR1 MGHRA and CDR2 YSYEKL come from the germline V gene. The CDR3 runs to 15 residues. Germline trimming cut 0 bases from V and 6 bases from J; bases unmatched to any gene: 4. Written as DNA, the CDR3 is TGCGCCAGCAGCCAAGATCAGGGACAGGGGAATGGCTACACCTTC. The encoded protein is CASSQDQGQGNGYTF.

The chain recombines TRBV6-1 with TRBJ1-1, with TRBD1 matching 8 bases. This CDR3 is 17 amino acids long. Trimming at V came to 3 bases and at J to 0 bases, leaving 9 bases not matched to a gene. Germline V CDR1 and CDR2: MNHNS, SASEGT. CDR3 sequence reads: CASSDRQGALMNTEAFF. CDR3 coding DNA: TGTGCCAGCAGTGACCGCCAGGGGGCCCTCATGAACACTGAAGCTTTCTTT.

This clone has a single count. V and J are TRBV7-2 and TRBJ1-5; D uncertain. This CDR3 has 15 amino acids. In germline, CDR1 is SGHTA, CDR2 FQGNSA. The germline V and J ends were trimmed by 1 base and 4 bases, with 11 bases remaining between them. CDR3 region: CASSLDRALNQPQHF. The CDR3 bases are TGTGCCAGCAGCTTAGATCGGGCCTTAAATCAGCCCCAGCATTTT.

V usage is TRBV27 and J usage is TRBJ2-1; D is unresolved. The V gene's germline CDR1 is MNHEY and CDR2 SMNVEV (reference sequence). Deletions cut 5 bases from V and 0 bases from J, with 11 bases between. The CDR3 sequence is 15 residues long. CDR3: CASSSGPSSYNEQFF. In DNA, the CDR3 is TGTGCCAGCAGTAGTGGACCGAGCTCCTACAATGAGCAGTTCTTC.

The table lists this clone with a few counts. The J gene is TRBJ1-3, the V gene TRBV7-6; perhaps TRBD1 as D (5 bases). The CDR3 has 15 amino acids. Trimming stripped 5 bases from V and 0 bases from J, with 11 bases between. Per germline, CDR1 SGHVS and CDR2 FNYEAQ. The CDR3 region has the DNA TGTGCCAGCAGCCTGACAGATAGCTCTGGAAACACCATATATTTT. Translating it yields CASSLTDSSGNTIYF.

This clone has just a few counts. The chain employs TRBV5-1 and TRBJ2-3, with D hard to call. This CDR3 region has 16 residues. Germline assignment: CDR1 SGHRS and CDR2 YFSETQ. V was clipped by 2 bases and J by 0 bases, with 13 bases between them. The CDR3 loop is CASSLAGLTSTDTQYF. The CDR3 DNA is TGCGCCAGCAGCTTAGCAGGCCTTACTAGCACAGATACGCAGTATTTT.